This is a list of T cell receptor beta chains from one sample in a study of cytomegalovirus exposure and HLA in healthy donors. The assay was immunoSEQ multiplex PCR, and TCRdb's table has in-frame clones only and misses some. The sample includes over 150,000 clones, 65% to 85% of them seen just once. Sequencing used PBMCs. These receptor sequences come from a woman aged 45 to 65 in good health and CMV-seropositive. The CDR3 runs from the conserved cysteine through the conserved F or W. A D gene is named only where the DNA matches it firmly. The listing skips clone size in some rows; elsewhere it reads once, few, many or a size class.

J gene | D gene | CDR3 length | clone size | V gene | CDR3 DNA | CDR3 protein
TRBJ2-1 | TRBD2 | 15 | NA | TRBV11-3 | TGTGCCAGCAGCTTAGTGGGCCTAGCGGGGGTTGAGCAGTTCTTC | CASSLVGLAGVEQFF
TRBJ2-1 | NA | 14 | NA | TRBV14 | TGTGCCAGCAGCCTTGGGGGCCCCTACAATGAGCAGTTCTTC | CASSLGGPYNEQFF
TRBJ1-1 | NA | 15 | NA | TRBV11-2 | TGTGCCAGCAGCCCACTCAAGATCGAGAACACTGAAGCTTTCTTT | CASSPLKIENTEAFF
TRBJ2-7 | TRBD2 | 15 | NA | TRBV11-2 | TGTGCCAGCAGCGTTAGCGGGAGCTTTTCGAACGAGCAGTACTTC | CASSVSGSFSNEQYF
TRBJ2-2 | NA | 13 | NA | TRBV30 | TGTGCCTGGAGTACCGTCGGCGGCGGGGAGCTGTTTTTT | CAWSTVGGGELFF
TRBJ2-5 | TRBD1 | 15 | NA | TRBV5-1 | TGCGCCAGCAGCCCTGGACAGGCCGGCGTTGGGACCCAGTACTTC | CASSPGQAGVGTQYF
TRBJ2-7 | TRBD1 | 14 | NA | TRBV11-3 | TGTGCCAGCAGCTCGGGACAGAGCTCCTACGAGCAGTACTTC | CASSSGQSSYEQYF
TRBJ1-2 | TRBD1 | 16 | NA | TRBV9 | TGTGCCAGCAGCCCCCGGGACAGGTGGCGGGACTATGGCTACACCTTC | CASSPRDRWRDYGYTF
TRBJ2-7 | NA | 13 | NA | TRBV7-3 | TGTGCCAGCAGCCCCCGGGGAGGCGGCGAGCAGTACTTC | CASSPRGGGEQYF
TRBJ1-2 | NA | 13 | NA | TRBV7-9 | TGTGCCAGCAGCCCAGCCGGGTCCTATGGCTACACCTTC | CASSPAGSYGYTF
TRBJ1-4 | NA | 15 | once | TRBV19 | TGTGCCAGTAGTATAGTCACCGGATCGAGGGAAAAACTGTTTTTT | CASSIVTGSREKLFF
TRBJ1-2 | NA | 16 | NA | TRBV30 | TGTGCCTGGAGTGGGCAGCTCATCGGTGAGGACTATGGCTACACCTTC | CAWSGQLIGEDYGYTF
TRBJ2-2 | NA | 16 | NA | TRBV6-1 | TGTGCCAGCAGTGAAGAGACAGGACCGAACACCGGGGAGCTGTTTTTT | CASSEETGPNTGELFF
TRBJ1-3 | NA | 16 | NA | TRBV9 | TGTGCCAGCAGCGTAGACAGGGCCCACTCTGGAAACACCATATATTTT | CASSVDRAHSGNTIYF
TRBJ2-2 | NA | 15 | NA | TRBV4-3 | TGCGCCAGCAGCCAAGGGACTGCCTCCACCGGGGAGCTGTTTTTT | CASSQGTASTGELFF
TRBJ1-1 | NA | 12 | once | TRBV19 | TGTGCCAGTAGTATCCGCCCGGGTGAAGCTTTCTTT | CASSIRPGEAFF
TRBJ2-5 | TRBD2 | 15 | NA | TRBV2 | TGTGCCAGCAGTTTGGCCCTAGCCGGGAGGGAGACCCAGTACTTC | CASSLALAGRETQYF
TRBJ2-2 | NA | 16 | NA | TRBV7-9 | TGTGCCAGCCCCCCTGGAGGGAGACCGAACACCGGGGAGCTGTTTTTT | CASPPGGRPNTGELFF
TRBJ2-7 | TRBD2 | 15 | NA | TRBV10-2 | TGCGCCAGCAGCCCTGGACTAGCGGGAGTTTACGAGCAGTACTTC | CASSPGLAGVYEQYF
TRBJ1-4 | TRBD1 | 17 | once | TRBV5-6 | TGTGCCAGCAGCTTGGCCCAGGGGGCGGTGGCTAATGAAAAACTGTTTTTT | CASSLAQGAVANEKLFF
TRBJ1-1 | NA | 17 | NA | TRBV7-9 | TGTGCCAGCAGCTCCCCGGCGGTTGGGTTAATGAACACTGAAGCTTTCTTT | CASSSPAVGLMNTEAFF
TRBJ1-3 | TRBD1 | 18 | NA | TRBV7-2 | TGTGCCAGCAGCCTCCGATTCAGAAGGACAGGGTCGGTTGACACCATATATTTT | CASSLRFRRTGSVDTIYF
TRBJ1-6 | TRBD1 | 14 | once | TRBV27 | TGTGCCAGCGGACCGGGACAGACTAATTCACCCCTCCACTTT | CASGPGQTNSPLHF
TRBJ2-5 | NA | 15 | NA | TRBV18 | TGTGCCAGCTCACCACGGGCGGGCCCCCAAGAGACCCAGTACTTC | CASSPRAGPQETQYF
TRBJ1-1 | NA | 13 | NA | TRBV30 | TGTGCCTGGAGCCCGCAGGGGAACACTGAAGCTTTCTTT | CAWSPQGNTEAFF
TRBJ2-7 | NA | 12 | NA | TRBV18 | TGTGCCAGCTCCCCCCCTAACTACGAGCAGTACTTC | CASSPPNYEQYF
TRBJ2-7 | TRBD1 | 14 | NA | TRBV7-2 | TGTGCCAGCAGCCCCTTGACAGGGGGCTACGAGCAGTACTTC | CASSPLTGGYEQYF
TRBJ1-6 | NA | 16 | NA | TRBV2 | TGTGCCAGCAGTGGCCAACCCACAGGTGGCAATTCACCCCTCCACTTT | CASSGQPTGGNSPLHF
TRBJ1-2 | TRBD1 | 15 | NA | TRBV27 | TGTGCCAGCAGTTTATCGACAGGGGACAACTATGGCTACACCTTC | CASSLSTGDNYGYTF
TRBJ1-1 | NA | 14 | NA | TRBV7-2 | TGTGCCACCCAGAGCAACAGTATGAACACTGAAGCTTTCTTT | CATQSNSMNTEAFF
TRBJ2-7 | TRBD1 | 14 | NA | TRBV2 | TGTGCCAGCTCTGGTTCAAGACAGGGCTACGAGCAGTACTTC | CASSGSRQGYEQYF
TRBJ1-4 | NA | 13 | NA | TRBV5-1 | TGCGCCAGCAGCCCCGCGGGTGTAGAAAAACTGTTTTTT | CASSPAGVEKLFF
TRBJ2-2 | TRBD2 | 15 | NA | TRBV27 | TGTGCCAGCAGTTCCTTAGCGGGAGTAGACGGGGAGCTGTTTTTT | CASSSLAGVDGELFF
TRBJ1-2 | NA | 14 | NA | TRBV2 | TGTGCCAGCAGTGAGCGGGGGGCAGTGAGGGGCTACACCTTC | CASSERGAVRGYTF
TRBJ1-3 | NA | 14 | few | TRBV6-5 | TGTGCCAGCAGTTATCAGGCGGGAGGAAACACCATATATTTT | CASSYQAGGNTIYF